This T cell receptor beta chain was captured in a study of blood T cell repertoires in COVID-19. Study information: Acute-phase and convalescent COVID-19 samples originated in the United States, Italy and Spain. Sources were T cells, B-cell-depleted T cells, or PBMCs; the material itself was cDNA or gDNA.

Original processing methods: Amplification from reference gene primers served as the basis for estimated nucleated cell counts. Generated by immunoSEQ multiplex PCR, the TCRdb table keeps only in-frame clones and is missing some. That table is the source of V, J and clone size, and D and trimming were worked out from the DNA. The sample shows roughly 30,000 clones, around 84% of them seen only once. The sequenced sample was peripheral blood. The receptor was isolated from a human donor with acute or convalescent COVID-19. The donor label of this sample is uncertain.

The CDR3 DNA reads as TGCAGCGTCGTCGATAGACAGGGGCAAAATCAGCCCCAGCATTTT. It encodes CSVVDRQGQNQPQHF. The chain links TRBV29-1 to TRBJ1-5; 8 bases match TRBD1. This CDR3 contains 15 residues. Germline CDR1 is SQVTM and CDR2 is ANQGSEA. V lost 6 bases to trimming and J lost 4 bases; unmatched junction nucleotides: 11. The full variable domain, its missing parts supplied by reference TRBV29-1 and TRBJ1-5, is SAVISQKPSRDICQRGTSLTIQCQVDSQVTMMFWYRQQPGQSLTLIATANQGSEATYESGFVIDKFPISRPNLTFSTLTVSNMSPEDSSIYLCSVVDRQGQNQPQHFGDGTRLSIL.